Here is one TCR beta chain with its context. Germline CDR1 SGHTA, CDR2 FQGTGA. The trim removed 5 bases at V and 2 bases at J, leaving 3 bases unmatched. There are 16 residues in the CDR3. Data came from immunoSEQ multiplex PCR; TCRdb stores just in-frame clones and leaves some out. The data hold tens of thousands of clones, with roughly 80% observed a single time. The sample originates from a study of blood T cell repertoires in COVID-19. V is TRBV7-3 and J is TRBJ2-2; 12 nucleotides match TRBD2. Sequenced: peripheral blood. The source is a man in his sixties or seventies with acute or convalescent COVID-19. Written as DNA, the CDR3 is TGTGCCAGCAGCCGCGGACTAGCGGGAAACACCGGGGAGCTGTTTTTT. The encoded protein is CASSRGLAGNTGELFF.